This T cell receptor beta chain comes out of a study of T cell changes during pregnancy in multiple sclerosis. The assay was immunoSEQ multiplex PCR, and TCRdb's table has in-frame clones only and misses some. The sample consists of fewer than 150,000 clones, less than 97% of them appearing once. V shed 1 base and J shed 4 bases, with 11 bases lying between them. There are 15 residues in the CDR3. CDR1 is LNHNV, CDR2 YYDKDF, per germline (reference sequence). The sequencing used peripheral blood, collected after pregnancy. The TCR sequence derives from a female donor with multiple sclerosis, enrolled in a pregnancy study. The V call is TRBV15, the J call TRBJ1-5; D unclear. CDR3 DNA: TGTGCCACCAGCAGAGGATTACCCGGGAATCAGCCCCAGCATTTT. Protein sequence: CATSRGLPGNQPQHF.